This T cell receptor (beta chain) is drawn from a study of cytomegalovirus exposure and HLA in healthy donors. Study-wide background: A previous analysis identified 90 million to 140 million unique TCR beta sequences derived from 180 million or so T cells.

On this clone itself: The antigen is unknown.

Study-level results: The study listed about 150 cytomegalovirus-associated TCR beta chains. Data from an earlier analysis indicated that most TCR beta V segments were productive either about 90% or about 30% of the time.

The PCR used 60 Vbeta and 13 Jbeta primers. TCRdb keeps only in-frame clones here, not all; method: immunoSEQ multiplex PCR. The sample includes some 70,000 clones, around 76% of them seen just once. The CDR3 loop spans 14 amino acids. Germline CDR1 and CDR2: LNHDA and SQIVND (reference sequence). The sequenced material came from PBMCs. This sequence originates from a young man in good health and CMV-seronegative. The chain is built from TRBV19 and TRBJ2-5, with D maybe TRBD2 (6 bases). TRBJ2-7 matches the DNA end more closely, so the J call is doubtful. As DNA, the CDR3 is TGTGCCAGTAGTATAGCGCGGGGCCCCTACGAGCAGTACTTC. Translated, it gives CASSIARGPYEQYF.